This T cell receptor beta chain derives from a study of CD8 T cells in Susac syndrome. The RNA input was 0.5 to 1 ug, and it was reverse transcribed with random hexamers. TCRdb called the immunoSEQ multiplex PCR reads again in MiXCR, with one record for every CDR3 protein. The sample yields approximately 120,000 distinct CDR3 sequences, around 97% seen once. Sequencing was carried out using CD4+ T cells from PBMCs. The sequence derives from a human donor in good health.

The CDR3 protein is CSVSGGQAETQYF. Here the CDR3 DNA reads TGCAGCGTAAGCGGGGGGCAAGCAGAGACCCAGTACTTC. This sequence joins TRBV29-1 and TRBJ2-5; 9 positions match TRBD2. V lost 6 bases to trimming and J lost 4 bases; unmatched junction nucleotides: 6. Looked up from germline, CDR1 is SQVTM and CDR2 is ANQGSEA. The CDR3 is 13 amino acids.